This T cell receptor (beta chain) came from a study of blood T cell repertoires in COVID-19. Across the whole study: Samples representing acute and convalescent COVID-19 were sourced from the United States, Italy and Spain. T cells, B-cell-depleted T cells, or PBMCs provided the cDNA or gDNA that served as material.

The CDR3 totals 15 residues. Trimming stripped 3 bases from V and 5 bases from J, with 16 bases between. CDR1 is LNHDA and CDR2 is SQIVND in the germline V gene (reference sequence). Authors' methods: How many nucleated cells were present was estimated from reference gene primer amplification. The protocol was immunoSEQ multiplex PCR, while the TCRdb copy is restricted to in-frame clones and leaves out a portion. That table gives V, J and clone size, and the DNA gave D and trimming. The data contain some 51,000 clones, around 93% of them seen just once; the ten biggest clones take up over 3%. This chain connects TRBV19 to TRBJ1-2, with D possibly matching TRBD1 (5 bases). Source material: peripheral blood. The TCR was taken from a man over 45 with acute or convalescent COVID-19. Here the CDR3 reads CASSMRLRGGYGYTF. In DNA form, the CDR3 reads TGTGCCAGTAGTATGAGACTCCGGGGGGGGTATGGCTACACCTTC.